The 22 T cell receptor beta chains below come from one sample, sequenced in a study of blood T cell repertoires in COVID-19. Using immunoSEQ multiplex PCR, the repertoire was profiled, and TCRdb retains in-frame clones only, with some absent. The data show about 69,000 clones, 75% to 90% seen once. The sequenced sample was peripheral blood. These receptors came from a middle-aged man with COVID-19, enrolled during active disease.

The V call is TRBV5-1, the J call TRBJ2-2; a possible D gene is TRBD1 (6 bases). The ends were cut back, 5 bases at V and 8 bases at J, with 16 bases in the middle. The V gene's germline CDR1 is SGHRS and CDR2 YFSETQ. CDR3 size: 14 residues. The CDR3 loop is CASSDQGKGGELFF. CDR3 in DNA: TGCGCCAGCAGTGATCAGGGGAAAGGTGGGGAGCTGTTTTTT.

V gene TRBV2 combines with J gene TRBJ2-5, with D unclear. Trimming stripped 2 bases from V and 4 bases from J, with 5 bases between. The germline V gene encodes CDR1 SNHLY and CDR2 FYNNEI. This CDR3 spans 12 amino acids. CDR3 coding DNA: TGTGCCAGCAGTGAACGCGGAGAGACCCAGTACTTC. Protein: CASSERGETQYF. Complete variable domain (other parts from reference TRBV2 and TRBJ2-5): EPEVTQTPSHQVTQMGQEVILRCVPISNHLYFYWYRQILGQKVEFLVSFYNNEISEKSEIFDDQFSVERPDGSNFTLKIRSTKLEDSAMYFCASSERGETQYFGPGTRLLVL.

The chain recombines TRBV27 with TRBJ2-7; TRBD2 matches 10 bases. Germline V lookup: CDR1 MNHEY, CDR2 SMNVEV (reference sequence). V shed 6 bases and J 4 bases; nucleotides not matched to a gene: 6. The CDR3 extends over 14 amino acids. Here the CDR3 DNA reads TGTGCCAGCAGATCTAGCGGGGGCCGGTACGAGCAGTACTTC. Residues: CASRSSGGRYEQYF.

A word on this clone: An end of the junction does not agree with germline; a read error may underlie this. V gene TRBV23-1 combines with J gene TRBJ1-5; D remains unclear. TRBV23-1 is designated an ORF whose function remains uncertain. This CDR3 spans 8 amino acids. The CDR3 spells CARQSLDF. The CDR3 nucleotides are TGCGCCAGACAGTCCCTGGATTTT.

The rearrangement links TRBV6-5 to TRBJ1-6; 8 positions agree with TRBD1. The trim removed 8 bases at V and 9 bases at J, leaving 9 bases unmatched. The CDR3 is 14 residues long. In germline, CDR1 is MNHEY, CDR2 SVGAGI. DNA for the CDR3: TGTGCCAGCGGTAGGACAGGGCTTGGTTCACCCCTCCACTTT. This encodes CASGRTGLGSPLHF.

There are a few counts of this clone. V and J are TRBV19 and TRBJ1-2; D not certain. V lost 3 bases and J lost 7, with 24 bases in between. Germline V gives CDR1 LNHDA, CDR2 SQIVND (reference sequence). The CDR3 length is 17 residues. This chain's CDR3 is CASSMGLRAGYHTGYTF. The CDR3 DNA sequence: TGTGCCAGTAGTATGGGCCTGAGGGCAGGATACCATACTGGCTACACCTTC.

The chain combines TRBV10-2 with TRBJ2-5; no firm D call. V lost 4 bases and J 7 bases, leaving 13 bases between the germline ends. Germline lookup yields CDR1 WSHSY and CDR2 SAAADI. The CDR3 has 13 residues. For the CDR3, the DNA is TGCGCCAGCAGTGCGGAGCTGAAGGCGACCCAGTACTTC. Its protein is CASSAELKATQYF.

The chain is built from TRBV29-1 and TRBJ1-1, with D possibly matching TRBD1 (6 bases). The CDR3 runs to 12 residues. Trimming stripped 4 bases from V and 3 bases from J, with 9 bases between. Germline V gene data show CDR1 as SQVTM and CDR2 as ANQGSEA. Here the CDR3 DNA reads TGCAGCGTTGTGAGGACAGACACTGAAGCTTTCTTT. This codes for CSVVRTDTEAFF.

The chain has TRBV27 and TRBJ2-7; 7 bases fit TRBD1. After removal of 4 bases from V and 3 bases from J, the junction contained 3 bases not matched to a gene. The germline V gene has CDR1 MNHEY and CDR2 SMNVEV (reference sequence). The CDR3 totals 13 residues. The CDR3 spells CASSWTGDYEQYF. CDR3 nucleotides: TGTGCCAGCAGTTGGACAGGAGACTACGAGCAGTACTTC.

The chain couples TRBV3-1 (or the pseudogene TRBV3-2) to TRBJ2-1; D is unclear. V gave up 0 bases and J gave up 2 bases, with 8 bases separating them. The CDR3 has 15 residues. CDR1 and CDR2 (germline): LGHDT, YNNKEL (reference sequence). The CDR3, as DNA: TGTGCCAGCAGCCAAGATGCAACAACCTACAATGAGCAGTTCTTC. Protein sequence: CASSQDATTYNEQFF.

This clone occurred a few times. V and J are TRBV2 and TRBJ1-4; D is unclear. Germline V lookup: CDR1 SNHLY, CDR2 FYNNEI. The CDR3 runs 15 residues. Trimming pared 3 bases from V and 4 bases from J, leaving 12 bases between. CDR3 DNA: TGTGCCAGCAGTGATATTTTGGCAGTTAATGAAAAACTGTTTTTT. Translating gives CASSDILAVNEKLFF.

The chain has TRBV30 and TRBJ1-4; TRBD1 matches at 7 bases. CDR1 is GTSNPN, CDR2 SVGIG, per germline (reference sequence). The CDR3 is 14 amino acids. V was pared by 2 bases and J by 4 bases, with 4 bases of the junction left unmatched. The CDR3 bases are TGTGCCTGGAGTCAGGACAGGAGTAATGAAAAACTGTTTTTT. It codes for CAWSQDRSNEKLFF.

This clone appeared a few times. Written as DNA, the CDR3 is TGTGCCAGCACCTCGGGACAGGGGGGCACCGGGGAGCTGTTTTTT. This translates into CASTSGQGGTGELFF. The rearrangement joins TRBV2 to TRBJ2-2; 11 bases match TRBD1. J was trimmed by 4 bases and V by 7 bases; bases with no gene match: 5. The germline CDR1 and CDR2 sequences are SNHLY and FYNNEI. CDR3 length: 15 residues.

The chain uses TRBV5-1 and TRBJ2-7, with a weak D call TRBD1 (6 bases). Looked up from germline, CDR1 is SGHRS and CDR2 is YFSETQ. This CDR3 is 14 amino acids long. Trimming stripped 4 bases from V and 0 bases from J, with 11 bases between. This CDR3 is CASSQDSGSYEQYF. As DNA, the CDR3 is TGCGCCAGCAGCCAGGACAGTGGCTCCTACGAGCAGTACTTC.

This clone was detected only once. This CDR3 is CASSPGTGNYGYTF. The CDR3, as DNA: TGTGCCAGCAGTCCCGGGACAGGGAACTATGGCTACACCTTC. The rearrangement joins TRBV6-5 to TRBJ1-2; TRBD1 aligns across 9 bases. V gave up 5 bases and J gave up 2 bases; unmatched junction bases: 3. The length of the CDR3 is 14 residues. Germline CDR1 is MNHEY and CDR2 is SVGAGI.

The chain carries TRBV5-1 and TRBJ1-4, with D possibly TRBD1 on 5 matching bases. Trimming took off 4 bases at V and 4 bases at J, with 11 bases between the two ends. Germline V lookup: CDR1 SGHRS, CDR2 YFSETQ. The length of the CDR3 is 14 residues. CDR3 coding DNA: TGCGCCAGCAGCCGAGACAGAATTAATGAAAAACTGTTTTTT. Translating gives CASSRDRINEKLFF.

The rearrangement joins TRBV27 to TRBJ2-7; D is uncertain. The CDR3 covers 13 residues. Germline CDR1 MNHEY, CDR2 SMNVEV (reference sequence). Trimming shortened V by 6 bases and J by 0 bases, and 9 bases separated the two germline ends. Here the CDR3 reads CASRRGYSYEQYF. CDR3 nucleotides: TGTGCCAGCAGGAGAGGCTACTCCTACGAGCAGTACTTC.

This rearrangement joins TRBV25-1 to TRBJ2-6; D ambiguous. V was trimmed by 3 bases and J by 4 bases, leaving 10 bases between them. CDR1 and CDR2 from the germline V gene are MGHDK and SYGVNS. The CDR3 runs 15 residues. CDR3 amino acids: CASSDPGLGANVLTF. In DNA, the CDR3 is TGTGCCAGCAGTGACCCGGGTCTGGGGGCCAACGTCCTGACTTTC.

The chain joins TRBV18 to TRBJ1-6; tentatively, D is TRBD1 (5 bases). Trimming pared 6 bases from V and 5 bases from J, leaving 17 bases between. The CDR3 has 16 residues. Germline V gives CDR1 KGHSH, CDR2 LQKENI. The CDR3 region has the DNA TGTGCCAGCTCCGCAGCCGGGACTAAAAATAATTCACCCCTCCACTTT. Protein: CASSAAGTKNNSPLHF.

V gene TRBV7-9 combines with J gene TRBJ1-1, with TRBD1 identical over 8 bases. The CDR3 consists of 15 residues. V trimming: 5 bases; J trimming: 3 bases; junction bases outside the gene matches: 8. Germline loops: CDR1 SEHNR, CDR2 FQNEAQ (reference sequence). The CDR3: CASSLPTGAYTEAFF. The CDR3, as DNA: TGTGCCAGCAGCCTCCCGACAGGGGCGTACACTGAAGCTTTCTTT.

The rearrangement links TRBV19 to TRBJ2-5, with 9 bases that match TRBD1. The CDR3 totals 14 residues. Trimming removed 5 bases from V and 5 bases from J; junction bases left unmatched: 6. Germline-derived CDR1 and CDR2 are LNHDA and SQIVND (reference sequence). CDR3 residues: CASSFTGGRETQYF. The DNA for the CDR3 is TGTGCCAGTAGTTTCACAGGGGGCAGGGAGACCCAGTACTTC.

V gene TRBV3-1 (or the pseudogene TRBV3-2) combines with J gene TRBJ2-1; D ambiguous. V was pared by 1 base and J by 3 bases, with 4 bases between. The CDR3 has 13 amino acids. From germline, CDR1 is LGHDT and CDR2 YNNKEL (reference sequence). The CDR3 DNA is TGTGCCAGCAGCCAAGGCGTCTACAATGAGCAGTTCTTC. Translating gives CASSQGVYNEQFF.